This T cell receptor (beta chain) was identified during a study of identifying expanded T cells in peripheral blood. During the collection period, no donor immune events like infections were recorded. General study points: Over about two and four weeks, about 15 and 19 clones changed, versus approximately 1.2 between replicates. Clone count variance between roughly 2-week samples rose with total template count.

Repertoires were generated with immunoSEQ multiplex PCR, while TCRdb's copy carries only in-frame clones and drops some. The table has about 58,000 clones, around four fifths seen once. In the case of this clone: Its antigen is unidentified.

This CDR3 spans 13 amino acids. V lost 4 bases and J 8 bases, leaving 14 bases between the germline ends. In germline, CDR1 is SQVTM, CDR2 ANQGSEA. Sequencing was performed on blood. This sequence was found in a person between 18 and 75 years old in good health. V is TRBV29-1 and J is TRBJ1-4; D might be TRBD1 (6 bases). The DNA of the CDR3 is TGCAGCGTTGGGGGGCAGGGTGGAGAAAAACTGTTTTTT. Its translation: CSVGGQGGEKLFF.